A single sample gave rise to the 2 T cell receptor beta chains below, sequenced in a study of identifying expanded T cells in peripheral blood. Sequencing was performed with immunoSEQ multiplex PCR; in TCRdb, only in-frame clones are kept and a portion is missing. Among about 74,000 clones listed, approximately 84% were seen once. Input material: blood. Every receptor here comes from a person aged 18 to 69 in good health.

The chain couples TRBV7-2 to TRBJ1-5, with D perhaps TRBD1 (5 bases). This CDR3 contains 15 residues. V dropped 0 bases and J dropped 6 bases, with 12 bases sitting between them. CDR1 and CDR2 (germline): SGHTA, FQGNSA. Written as DNA, the CDR3 is TGTGCCAGCAGCTTAGCCGGCAGGGTGGGTCAGCCCCAGCATTTT. This translates into CASSLAGRVGQPQHF.

The chain has TRBV4-3 and TRBJ2-5; weak D call: TRBD1 (5 bases). Germline V lookup: CDR1 LGHNA, CDR2 YSLEER. This CDR3 contains 15 residues. Trimming cost V 1 base and J 4 bases, with 13 bases left between them. CDR3 sequence (DNA): TGCGCCAGCAGCCAAGTGTCGGGTAGGGGAGAGACCCAGTACTTC. It is translated as CASSQVSGRGETQYF.